These 20 T cell receptor beta chains were all obtained from the same sample, sequenced in a study of blood T cell repertoires in COVID-19. Here immunoSEQ multiplex PCR was the method, and the copy in TCRdb shows in-frame clones only, minus some. In the table there are some 300,000 clones, more than 75% of which are singletons. The sample consisted of PBMCs or T cells enriched from blood (not recorded which). These TCRs come from a woman aged 55-75 years in a cohort exposed to, infected with or recovered from COVID-19 (not recorded which).

The chain recombines TRBV28 with TRBJ1-1; 11 nucleotides agree with TRBD1. The CDR3 is 14 amino acids. After removal of 5 bases from V and 10 bases from J, the junction contained 9 bases not matched to a gene. CDR1 is MDHEN and CDR2 is SYDVKM in the germline V gene. The CDR3 DNA reads as TGTGCCAGCAGTCCGCGGGACAGGGGGTCTAGAGCTTTCTTT. This encodes CASSPRDRGSRAFF.

This chain uses TRBV10-3 with TRBJ2-7; 10 bases are shared with TRBD2. CDR3 length: 15 residues. V shed 0 bases and J 5 bases; nucleotides not matched to a gene: 4. The germline V gene encodes CDR1 ENHRY and CDR2 SYGVKD. CDR3 sequence (DNA): TGTGCCATCAGTGAGTCGTCTAGCGGGAGCAACGAGCAGTACTTC. Protein: CAISESSSGSNEQYF.

V is TRBV20-1 and J is TRBJ2-5, with TRBD2 identical over 10 bases. Germline V CDR1 and CDR2: DFQATT, SNEGSKA (reference sequence). This CDR3 is 15 amino acids long. V lost 3 bases, J lost 5 bases, and 9 bases stayed unmatched. DNA of the CDR3: TGCAGTGCTAGTCGTCGGCTAGCGGGAGAGGAGACCCAGTACTTC. It is translated as CSASRRLAGEETQYF.

The chain has TRBV2 and TRBJ1-2, with 10 bases fitting TRBD1. Germline CDR1 reads SNHLY; CDR2 reads FYNNEI. The CDR3 is made up of 14 amino acids. V gave up 6 bases and J gave up 4 bases; unmatched junction bases: 5. CDR3 in amino acids: CASSLGQGFYGYTF. The CDR3 coding sequence is TGTGCCAGCAGCCTGGGACAGGGGTTCTATGGCTACACCTTC.

This clone was seen just once. This chain connects TRBV14 to TRBJ1-1; 7 bases align to TRBD1. The CDR3 has 13 amino acids. V was pared by 1 base and J by 10 bases, with 6 bases of the junction left unmatched. CDR1 is SGHDN and CDR2 is FVKESK in the germline V gene. Written as DNA, the CDR3 is TGTGCCAGCAGCCAAGTTAGGACAGGTGGAGCTTTCTTT. This gives the protein CASSQVRTGGAFF.

CDR3 DNA: TGTGCCAGCAGTTTAAATGGACTAGCGGGCTTATACGAGCAGTACTTC. This encodes CASSLNGLAGLYEQYF. The chain uses TRBV27 and TRBJ2-7; 11 bases are a match to TRBD2. Looked up from germline, CDR1 is MNHEY and CDR2 is SMNVEV (reference sequence). V lost 2 bases, J lost 4 bases, and 7 bases stayed unmatched. The CDR3 totals 16 residues.

The rearrangement joins TRBV25-1 to TRBJ2-3, with 9 bases that match TRBD2. Trimming removed 1 base from V and 1 base from J; junction bases left unmatched: 6. Germline CDR1 reads MGHDK; CDR2 reads SYGVNS. The CDR3 totals 17 residues. This CDR3 is CASSESRRTSGTDTQYF. Here the CDR3 DNA reads TGTGCCAGCAGTGAATCTCGAAGGACTAGCGGCACAGATACGCAGTATTTT.

This rearrangement joins TRBV5-1 to TRBJ1-4, with 7 bases identical to TRBD1. This CDR3 contains 15 residues. The V and J ends lost 2 bases and 6 bases, in that order; junction bases with no gene match: 7. CDR1 is SGHRS, CDR2 YFSETQ, per germline. The CDR3: CASSFLPGGDEKLFF. CDR3 coding DNA: TGCGCCAGCAGCTTTCTCCCAGGGGGAGATGAAAAACTGTTTTTT.

This clone was seen only once. The chain couples TRBV28 to TRBJ1-2; D is possibly TRBD1 (5 bases). V shed 1 base and J shed 5 bases, with 11 bases lying between them. The CDR3 spans 14 residues. Looked up from germline, CDR1 is MDHEN and CDR2 is SYDVKM. CDR3 residues: CASSLYGAGYGYTF. The DNA of the CDR3 is TGTGCCAGCAGTTTATACGGGGCGGGGTATGGCTACACCTTC.

The chain carries TRBV18 and TRBJ2-1; TRBD2 matches 12 bases. The CDR3 has 17 residues. Trimming at V came to 3 bases and at J to 4 bases, leaving 7 bases not matched to a gene. The germline CDR1 and CDR2 sequences are KGHSH and LQKENI. CDR3 loop: CASSPSRTSGAYNEQFF. Here the CDR3 DNA reads TGTGCCAGCTCACCTTCTAGGACTAGCGGGGCTTACAATGAGCAGTTCTTC. The entire variable domain, with the rest obtained from reference TRBV18 and TRBJ2-1, is as follows: NAGVMQNPRHLVRRRGQEARLRCSPMKGHSHVYWYRQLPEEGLKFMVYLQKENIIDESGMPKERFSAEFPKEGPSILRIQQVVRGDSAAYFCASSPSRTSGAYNEQFFGPGTRLTVL.

The rearrangement uses TRBV13 and TRBJ2-7, with 10 bases matching TRBD2. Germline trimming cut 2 bases from V and 0 bases from J; bases unmatched to any gene: 4. CDR1 PRHDT and CDR2 FYEKMQ come from the germline V gene (reference sequence). CDR3 length: 16 amino acids. This CDR3 is CASSLRSSGSSYEQYF. In nucleotides, the CDR3 is TGTGCCAGCAGCTTACGATCTAGCGGGAGCTCCTACGAGCAGTACTTC.

V and J are TRBV9 and TRBJ2-2, with 9 bases aligning to TRBD2. Germline CDR1 is SGDLS and CDR2 is YYNGEE. The CDR3 loop spans 18 amino acids. After removal of 0 bases from V and 4 bases from J, the junction contained 10 bases not matched to a gene. CDR3 residues: CASSVVSLAGYVTGELFF. The CDR3 coding sequence is TGTGCCAGCAGCGTAGTCTCCCTAGCGGGATACGTCACCGGGGAGCTGTTTTTT. The whole variable domain, filled in from reference TRBV9 and TRBJ2-2, reads DSGVTQTPKHLITATGQRVTLRCSPRSGDLSVYWYQQSLDQGLQFLIQYYNGEERAKGNILERFSAQQFPDLHSELNLSSLELGDSALYFCASSVVSLAGYVTGELFFGEGSRLTVL.

The J gene is TRBJ2-5, the V gene TRBV20-1; the match to TRBD2 covers 8 bases. J gave up 5 bases and V 3 bases, and 5 bases lay outside the gene matches. CDR1 is DFQATT and CDR2 is SNEGSKA in the germline V gene (reference sequence). This CDR3 has 13 residues. CDR3 loop: CSASRLARETQYF. As DNA, the CDR3 is TGCAGTGCTAGTCGACTAGCGAGGGAGACCCAGTACTTC.

This chain links TRBV18 with TRBJ2-7; 9 bases agree with TRBD2. V lost 2 bases and J lost 5; bases outside the gene matches: 7. Germline CDR1 reads KGHSH; CDR2 reads LQKENI. The CDR3 covers 15 residues. The CDR3 nucleotides read TGTGCCAGCTCACCAGAGGGACTAGCCGGCAACGAGCAGTACTTC. It codes for CASSPEGLAGNEQYF.

This chain connects TRBV3-1 (or the pseudogene TRBV3-2) to TRBJ1-6; D possibly corresponds to TRBD1 (5 bases). Germline CDR1 is LGHDT and CDR2 is YNNKEL (reference sequence). Trimming stripped 1 base from V and 7 bases from J, with 11 bases between. The CDR3 runs 15 residues. CDR3 amino acids: CASSQGPGNNSPLHF. Written as DNA, the CDR3 is TGTGCCAGCAGCCAAGGTCCAGGGAACAATTCACCCCTCCACTTT.

This sequence joins TRBV5-4 and TRBJ2-1; tentative D call: TRBD2 (6 bases). Germline V gene lookup returns CDR1 SGHNT and CDR2 YYREEE (reference sequence). This CDR3 region has 15 residues. V was shortened by 2 bases and J by 6 bases, with 15 bases between the two germline ends. The chain's CDR3 is CASSFGSGGPNEQFF. DNA of the CDR3: TGTGCCAGCAGCTTCGGGTCCGGGGGTCCCAATGAGCAGTTCTTC. The whole variable domain, remainder taken from reference TRBV5-4 and TRBJ2-1, is ETGVTQSPTHLIKTRGQQVTLRCSSQSGHNTVSWYQQALGQGPQFIFQYYREEENGRGNFPPRFSGLQFPNYSSELNVNALELDDSALYLCASSFGSGGPNEQFFGPGTRLTVL.

The chain carries TRBV4-2 and TRBJ2-1; 9 nucleotides align to TRBD2. Germline V gene sequence: CDR1 LGHNA, CDR2 YNFKEQ. V lost 1 base to trimming and J lost 13 bases; unmatched junction nucleotides: 8. The CDR3 is 14 amino acids. This CDR3 is CASSQASTGTSQFF. For the CDR3, the DNA is TGTGCCAGCAGCCAAGCTTCCACCGGGACTAGCCAGTTCTTC.

The chain carries TRBV5-1 and TRBJ2-5, with 7 positions matching TRBD1. The germline V gene has CDR1 SGHRS and CDR2 YFSETQ. There are 16 residues in the CDR3. Germline trimming cut 4 bases from V and 5 bases from J; bases unmatched to any gene: 14. The CDR3 DNA sequence: TGCGCCAGCAGCCCGCTAGCAGGGGGAAGAACGGAGACCCAGTACTTC. It specifies CASSPLAGGRTETQYF.

This clone has a handful of counts. The chain carries TRBV11-2 and TRBJ2-7; tentative D call: TRBD1 (6 bases). Deletions cut 2 bases from V and 4 bases from J, with 6 bases between. In germline, CDR1 is SGHAT, CDR2 FQNNGV. The CDR3 spans 12 residues. CDR3 amino acids: CASSLTGYEQYF. DNA for the CDR3: TGTGCCAGCAGCTTAACAGGGTACGAGCAGTACTTC.

The chain carries TRBV4-3 and TRBJ2-5; 13 nucleotides match TRBD2. V lost 1 base, J lost 5 bases, and 4 bases stayed unmatched. The CDR3 covers 16 residues. Looked up from germline, CDR1 is LGHNA and CDR2 is YSLEER. The CDR3 DNA reads as TGCGCCAGCAGCCAAGGGACTAGCGGGAGTGCGGAGACCCAGTACTTC. Protein product: CASSQGTSGSAETQYF.